This T cell receptor beta chain was sequenced for a study of cytomegalovirus exposure and HLA in healthy donors. At the level of the study: A subsequent analysis reported that the 120 or so validation repertoires were produced on the same platform that had also been used for the 500 to 700 first-cohort repertoires. Study observations and caveats: First-cohort TCR clusters tended to co-occur in the roughly 130 validation repertoires, a later analysis found. The study flagged about 160 TCR beta chains as cytomegalovirus-associated.

This clone appeared once. Its antigen is unidentified. Measured with immunoSEQ multiplex PCR; TCRdb has only the in-frame clones, and not every one. The sample yields under 300,000 clones, around 85% seen once. V was pared by 4 bases and J by 4 bases, with 11 bases of the junction left unmatched. The CDR3 runs to 15 residues. Germline CDR1 reads SQVTM; CDR2 reads ANQGSEA. Donors were drawn from the roughly 120-subject validation cohort, separate from the roughly 700-subject first cohort. This receptor was taken from a woman aged 30 to 39 in good health and CMV-seropositive. The source material was PBMCs. The chain joins TRBV29-1 to TRBJ1-1, with 8 bases identical to TRBD1. CDR3 residues: CSVVSDRDLGTEAFF. DNA of the CDR3: TGCAGCGTTGTATCGGACAGGGATTTAGGCACTGAAGCTTTCTTT.